This entry is about one TCR beta chain. Antigen: not known. The V gene lost 1 base and the J gene lost 9 bases, with 10 bases spanning the gap. CDR1 and CDR2 from the germline V gene are SGHTA and FQGNSA. The CDR3 is made up of 13 amino acids. The data belong to a study of cytomegalovirus exposure and HLA in healthy donors. PCR was performed using 60 Vbeta and 13 Jbeta primers. Clones were read by immunoSEQ multiplex PCR, and TCRdb kept only the in-frame ones, dropping some. Counted here are about 120,000 clones, around 63% occurring once; the ten biggest clones make up more than 8%. Findings of the study overall: Reportedly, cytomegalovirus status was diagnosed with high sensitivity and specificity. Indistinguishability led to the exclusion of some V segments, TRBV6-2 and TRBV6-3 included. CMV serostatus was the sole immune exposure data available.

The chain has TRBV7-2 and TRBJ2-1; D uncertain. This TCR was sampled from a man aged 35-49 years in good health and CMV-seropositive. Specimen: PBMCs. The CDR3 DNA follows: TGTGCCAGCAGCTTAGACCCGAACGGTGAGCAGTTCTTC. Protein: CASSLDPNGEQFF. Supplemented by reference TRBV7-2 and TRBJ2-1, the full variable domain reads GAGVSQSPSNKVTEKGKDVELRCDPISGHTALYWYRQSLGQGLEFLIYFQGNSAPDKSGLPSDRFSAERTGGSVSTLTIQRTQQEDSAVYLCASSLDPNGEQFFGPGTRLTVL.